Following are 24 T cell receptor beta chains from one sample sequenced in a study of a mutant IDH1 vaccine in newly diagnosed glioma (dated by TCRdb to the early 2020s). The time point label, read with the paper, signifies: baseline, week 1 (first vaccination visit). The sample's treatment or condition, from its label and the paper: pre-vaccination baseline after standard-of-care therapy. The library was made by the immunoSEQ multiplex PCR assay. Not all clones reach the TCRdb copy of this immuneACCESS table, which keeps in-frame sequences only. Checked studies attribute under half of the gap to unresolved V genes and leave the rest unexplained. The sample table contains some 95,000 clones; only one count was recorded for around 80% of them. Roughly 7% of the sample belongs to the ten largest clones. Sequences were derived from PBMCs, sampled from a glioma patient treated with radiotherapy, temozolomide or both. The receptors shown here come from a man in his forties or fifties with glioma.

The rearrangement uses TRBV4-3 and TRBJ1-2, with TRBD1 matching over 7 bases. V trimming: 3 bases; J trimming: 4 bases; junction bases outside the gene matches: 5. CDR3 size: 14 residues. CDR1 is LGHNA and CDR2 is YSLEER in the germline V gene. The CDR3 sequence: CASSHRGLGYGYTF. The DNA of the CDR3 is TGCGCCAGCAGCCATAGGGGGCTCGGCTATGGCTACACCTTC.

The rearrangement uses TRBV5-6 and TRBJ1-4; D is unresolved. There are 15 residues in the CDR3. The germline V gene has CDR1 SGHDT and CDR2 YYEEEE. V lost 0 bases to trimming and J lost 0 bases, with 6 bases between them. The CDR3 nucleotides are TGTGCCAGCAGCTTGGAGACTGCAACTAATGAAAAACTGTTTTTT. As protein: CASSLETATNEKLFF.

The chain is built from TRBV29-1 and TRBJ1-6, with D possibly matching TRBD1 (5 bases). Germline V gene sequence: CDR1 SQVTM, CDR2 ANQGSEA. The CDR3 consists of 17 residues. The ends were cut back, 4 bases at V and 0 bases at J, with 16 bases in the middle. In DNA form, the CDR3 reads TGCAGCGTTGCAGGCACAGGACATAACTCCTATAATTCACCCCTCCACTTT. Translating gives CSVAGTGHNSYNSPLHF.

The table lists this clone with a few counts. The V and J genes are TRBV4-3 and TRBJ1-4; no reliable D call. Germline CDR1 is LGHNA and CDR2 is YSLEER. The CDR3 runs 13 residues. The ends were cut back, 0 bases at V and 4 bases at J, with 3 bases in the middle. The CDR3 is CASSQDINEKLFF. The CDR3 region has the DNA TGCGCCAGCAGCCAAGATATTAATGAAAAACTGTTTTTT.

This clone was detected only once. The chain recombines TRBV18 with TRBJ1-4; weak D call: TRBD1 (6 bases). V dropped 1 base and J dropped 4 bases, with 10 bases sitting between them. This CDR3 comprises 15 residues. Per germline, CDR1 KGHSH and CDR2 LQKENI. CDR3 nucleotide sequence: TGTGCCAGCTCACCACTGGGGGCTGGTAATGAAAAACTGTTTTTT. It specifies CASSPLGAGNEKLFF. Complete variable domain (other parts from reference TRBV18 and TRBJ1-4): NAGVMQNPRHLVRRRGQEARLRCSPMKGHSHVYWYRQLPEEGLKFMVYLQKENIIDESGMPKERFSAEFPKEGPSILRIQQVVRGDSAAYFCASSPLGAGNEKLFFGSGTQLSVL.

Concerning this clone itself: The same CDR3 is also encoded by other DNA sequences in this sample. The chain links TRBV7-2 to TRBJ2-7; D is ambiguous. This CDR3 comprises 11 residues. Trimming left V 5 bases short and J 0 bases short, with 2 bases between. The germline V gene encodes CDR1 SGHTA and CDR2 FQGNSA. DNA of the CDR3: TGTGCCAGCAGCGTCTCCTACGAGCAGTACTTC. Translation: CASSVSYEQYF.

The chain couples TRBV11-2 to TRBJ2-7, with TRBD2 identical over 10 bases. The germline gives CDR1 SGHAT, CDR2 FQNNGV. The CDR3 has 18 residues. J lost 4 bases, V lost 5 bases, and 17 bases had no gene match. CDR3 region: CASSPTSGLAGGWYEQYF. The DNA of the CDR3 is TGTGCCAGCAGCCCGACATCAGGTTTAGCGGGAGGATGGTACGAGCAGTACTTC. The complete variable domain, with remaining parts taken from reference TRBV11-2 and TRBJ2-7, reads EAGVAQSPRYKIIEKRQSVAFWCNPISGHATLYWYQQILGQGPKLLIQFQNNGVVDDSQLPKDRFSAERLKGVDSTLKIQPAKLEDSAVYLCASSPTSGLAGGWYEQYFGPGTRLTVT.

CDR3 DNA sequence: TGCGCCAGCAGCCTCCTAGGACAGGCTCAGATGGGGGAGGACGGCTACACCTTC. It specifies CASSLLGQAQMGEDGYTF. The chain recombines TRBV4-1 with TRBJ1-2; 7 bases line up with TRBD1. With V trimmed by 4 bases and J by 8 bases, 22 bases remained unmatched. The CDR3 covers 18 residues. Germline values: CDR1 MGHRA, CDR2 YSYEKL.

This clone appeared a few times. This chain links TRBV6-5 with TRBJ1-1; no clear D. CDR1 is MNHEY and CDR2 is SVGAGI in the germline V gene. The CDR3 contains 12 residues. V gave up 6 bases and J gave up 5 bases, with 10 bases separating them. Here the CDR3 reads CASSRGKTEAFF. The CDR3 nucleotides read TGTGCCAGCAGCCGAGGGAAGACTGAAGCTTTCTTT.

The chain uses TRBV10-3 and TRBJ2-5, with a tentative D call TRBD2 (7 bases). V lost 11 bases to trimming and J lost 5 bases, with 15 bases between them. CDR1 and CDR2 (germline): ENHRY, SYGVKD. This CDR3 comprises 12 residues. This CDR3 reads CASGGKRETQYF. The CDR3 DNA follows: TGTGCCTCGGGGGGCAAGCGGGAGACCCAGTACTTC.

Comment on this clone: Other DNA sequences in this specimen translate into the identical CDR3. V usage is TRBV19 and J usage is TRBJ1-4; no clear D gene. V was trimmed by 7 bases and J by 4 bases, leaving 10 bases between them. The V gene's germline CDR1 is LNHDA and CDR2 SQIVND (reference sequence). The CDR3 totals 13 residues. As DNA, the CDR3 is TGTGCCAGTAAAGTTCGGGGTAATGAAAAACTGTTTTTT. It specifies CASKVRGNEKLFF.

The chain combines TRBV4-3 with TRBJ2-7; TRBD1 aligns across 9 bases. V dropped 1 base and J dropped 3; count of bases not matched to a gene: 4. CDR1 and CDR2 (germline): LGHNA, YSLEER. This CDR3 has 15 amino acids. CDR3 coding DNA: TGCGCCAGCAGCCAAGCCGGACAGGGGTACTACGAGCAGTACTTC. Protein product: CASSQAGQGYYEQYF.

In DNA form, the CDR3 reads TGCGCCAGCAGCCTATGGACAGAATGGCGAGAAAAACTGTTTTTT. Protein product: CASSLWTEWREKLFF. The genes are TRBV5-1 and TRBJ1-4; a possible D gene is TRBD1 (6 bases). CDR3 length equals 15 residues. V shed 4 bases and J shed 8 bases, with 18 bases lying between them. Germline V lookup: CDR1 SGHRS, CDR2 YFSETQ. Combining the CDR3 with reference TRBV5-1 and TRBJ1-4 gives the whole variable domain KAGVTQTPRYLIKTRGQQVTLSCSPISGHRSVSWYQQTPGQGLQFLFEYFSETQRNKGNFPGRFSGRQFSNSRSEMNVSTLELGDSALYLCASSLWTEWREKLFFGSGTQLSVL.

This chain joins TRBV10-1 and TRBJ2-7; possibly TRBD2 for D (6 bases). The CDR3 is 13 residues long. Germline-derived CDR1 and CDR2 are WNHNN and SYGVQD (reference sequence). V was shortened by 0 bases and J by 3 bases, with 6 bases between the two germline ends. The CDR3: CASSESGGYEQYF. CDR3 DNA: TGCGCCAGCAGTGAGTCGGGAGGCTACGAGCAGTACTTC.

V usage is TRBV11-2 and J usage is TRBJ2-1; 16 bases agree with TRBD2. V shed 6 bases and J 9 bases; nucleotides not matched to a gene: 11. There are 17 residues in the CDR3. Germline-derived CDR1 and CDR2 are SGHAT and FQNNGV. The CDR3: CASRSAPGLAGGTEQFF. CDR3 DNA sequence: TGTGCCAGCAGGTCAGCCCCGGGACTAGCGGGAGGGACTGAGCAGTTCTTC.

The V call is TRBV5-4, the J call TRBJ2-1; 10 bases match TRBD2. Trimming at V came to 4 bases and at J to 4 bases, leaving 5 bases not matched to a gene. This CDR3 comprises 15 residues. Looked up from germline, CDR1 is SGHNT and CDR2 is YYREEE (reference sequence). CDR3 sequence reads: CASSGTSGAYNEQFF. The CDR3 DNA is TGTGCCAGCAGCGGCACTAGCGGGGCATACAATGAGCAGTTCTTC.

The genes are TRBV6-1 and TRBJ2-7; TRBD2 is a possible D gene (5 bases). The V gene's germline CDR1 is MNHNS and CDR2 SASEGT. This CDR3 spans 11 amino acids. V lost 0 bases, J lost 13 bases, and 10 bases lay in between. The CDR3 loop is CASSEAIGGYF. CDR3 sequence (DNA): TGTGCCAGCAGTGAAGCGATCGGAGGTTACTTC.

The genes are TRBV6-1 and TRBJ2-5; 7 bases align to TRBD1. The CDR3 consists of 14 residues. The V gene end was trimmed by 7 bases and the J gene end by 3 bases; junction bases not matched to a gene: 8. Germline CDR1 reads MNHNS; CDR2 reads SASEGT. CDR3 bases: TGTGCCAGCACCTTGGGACAGAGTGAAGAGACCCAGTACTTC. It codes for CASTLGQSEETQYF.

This clone was detected only once. V is TRBV9 and J is TRBJ1-4; possible D gene TRBD1, 5 bases. Germline lookup yields CDR1 SGDLS and CDR2 YYNGEE. This CDR3 has 14 amino acids. The ends were cut back, 1 base at V and 6 bases at J, with 10 bases in the middle. The CDR3 nucleotides are TGTGCCAGCAGCGTATCAAGAGGGGATGAAAAACTGTTTTTT. Its protein product is CASSVSRGDEKLFF.

This rearrangement joins TRBV19 to TRBJ1-4, with D tentatively TRBD1 (6 bases). CDR1 LNHDA and CDR2 SQIVND come from the germline V gene (reference sequence). V was cut by 2 bases and J by 2 bases, with 12 bases left in between. This CDR3 contains 16 residues. The CDR3 protein is CASSIPRGPTNEKLFF. CDR3 nucleotides: TGTGCCAGTAGTATACCACGGGGGCCCACTAATGAAAAACTGTTTTTT.

The chain combines TRBV6-5 with TRBJ2-7, with 8 bases fitting TRBD2. Trimming at V came to 4 bases and at J to 0 bases, leaving 5 bases not matched to a gene. The CDR3 spans 15 residues. Germline loops: CDR1 MNHEY, CDR2 SVGAGI. CDR3 residues: CASSFIAGSSYEQYF. In nucleotides, the CDR3 is TGTGCCAGCAGTTTCATAGCGGGGAGCTCCTACGAGCAGTACTTC.

CDR3 amino acids: CASSLVRGAGGYTF. In DNA, the CDR3 is TGTGCCAGCAGCTTGGTGCGGGGGGCTGGTGGCTACACCTTC. V and J are TRBV5-8 and TRBJ1-2, with D possibly matching TRBD1 (6 bases). Trimming shortened V by 0 bases and J by 7 bases, and 13 bases separated the two germline ends. Germline assignment: CDR1 SGHTS and CDR2 YDEGEE. CDR3 length equals 14 residues.

This chain links TRBV7-2 with TRBJ2-7; 10 nucleotides match TRBD1. The V segment lost 2 bases and the J segment 2 bases; nucleotides outside the gene matches: 3. The germline V gene has CDR1 SGHTA and CDR2 FQGNSA. The length of the CDR3 is 15 residues. The CDR3 loop reads CASSLSGTGAYEQYF. The CDR3 DNA is TGTGCCAGCAGCTTATCCGGGACAGGGGCCTACGAGCAGTACTTC. Full variable domain (outside the CDR3, taken from reference TRBV7-2 and TRBJ2-7): GAGVSQSPSNKVTEKGKDVELRCDPISGHTALYWYRQSLGQGLEFLIYFQGNSAPDKSGLPSDRFSAERTGGSVSTLTIQRTQQEDSAVYLCASSLSGTGAYEQYFGPGTRLTVT.

This rearrangement joins TRBV9 to TRBJ1-3; D is undetermined. The V end was cut by 0 bases, the J end by 4 bases, with 11 bases between. The CDR3 sequence is 15 residues long. Germline V lookup: CDR1 SGDLS, CDR2 YYNGEE. CDR3 loop: CASSVAEGPGNTIYF. The DNA of the CDR3 is TGTGCCAGCAGCGTAGCGGAAGGCCCAGGAAACACCATATATTTT.